The rows below give T cell receptor beta chains drawn from one sample of a study of response to subunit inactivated influenza vaccine. TCRdb ran MiXCR on the RT-PCR reads and lists one entry per CDR3 protein. The table lists roughly 760,000 distinct CDR3 sequences, approximately 22% of them singletons, with approximately 10% in the top ten. Material: PBMCs from blood, obtained 4 to 6 days after vaccination. These receptors all come from a man aged 45-60 years who received an inactivated influenza vaccine. Each CDR3 is given with its conserved first and last residue. D genes are given only for firm matches. Clone sizes are given selectively: once, few, many, or a class where the clone is expanded.

D,J,size,V,DNA,CDR3
.,TRBJ1-1,.,TRBV30,TGTGCCTGGAACCGGGGCCTTGAAGCTTTCTTT,CAWNRGLEAFF
TRBD2,TRBJ2-1,once,TRBV3-1,TGTGCCAGCAGTACTAGCGGGGGACTCCATGAGCAGTTCTTC,CASSTSGGLHEQFF
.,TRBJ2-7,many,TRBV5-1,TGCGCCAGCAGCTTGGAAGGTGGGGGGAGCTCCTACGAGCAGTACTTC,CASSLEGGGSSYEQYF
.,TRBJ2-2,few,TRBV5-1,TGCGCCAGCATGCTTCAGGGATTCACCGGGGAGCTGTTTTTT,CASMLQGFTGELFF
.,TRBJ2-3,many,TRBV5-1,TGCGCCAGCAGCTTGGACCAGCTCACAGATACGCAGTATTTT,CASSLDQLTDTQYF
TRBD2,TRBJ2-7,.,TRBV7-6,TGTGCCAGCAGCGCTAGACGGACTAGCGGGGGGTTCGAGCAGTACTTC,CASSARRTSGGFEQYF
.,TRBJ2-5,few,TRBV7-2,TGTGCCAGCAGCCCCGGAGTAGCGGTGGATGGGCCCCAGTACTTC,CASSPGVAVDGPQYF
.,TRBJ2-5,.,TRBV5-1,TGCGCCAGCAGCTTGGGTGGGACCGAAGAGACCCAGTACTTC,CASSLGGTEETQYF
.,TRBJ2-2,few,TRBV20-1,TGCAGTGCTAGAGATAATTTTCGGCGGAACACCGGGGAGCTGTTTTTT,CSARDNFRRNTGELFF
.,TRBJ2-7,.,TRBV29-1,TGCAGCGCGGGGTCGGGGAACTACGAGCAGTACTTC,CSAGSGNYEQYF
TRBD1,TRBJ2-5,few,TRBV11-2,TGTGCCAGCAGCCCCCGTGACGGGACAGCGCAAGAGACCCAGTACTTC,CASSPRDGTAQETQYF
.,TRBJ2-1,few,TRBV4-3,TGCGCCAGCAGCCAAGATCTCTCGGGGGCTCAGGGGAGTGAGCAGTTCTTC,CASSQDLSGAQGSEQFF
TRBD1,TRBJ2-7,few,TRBV7-9,TGTGCCAGCAGTCGTAACCGGGACAGCTACGAGCAGTACTTC,CASSRNRDSYEQYF
.,TRBJ2-4,.,TRBV20-1,TGCAGTGCCCCCCCCGAACTAATAGCCAAAAACATTCAGTACTTC,CSAPPELIAKNIQYF
.,TRBJ2-7,many,TRBV20-1,TGCAGTGCTAGAGAAATCGGCAGGGCGGCCTACGAGCAGTACTTC,CSAREIGRAAYEQYF
.,TRBJ2-2,few,TRBV5-1,TGCGCCAGCAGCTTAAAGACAGACAACACCGGGGAGCTGTTTTTT,CASSLKTDNTGELFF
TRBD2,TRBJ2-5,.,TRBV20-1,TGCAGTGCCGGGGCTTCGAGGGGAGGGCCAGAGACCCAGTACTTC,CSAGASRGGPETQYF
.,TRBJ2-7,.,TRBV27,TGTGCCAGCAAGCGGGACAGAGTAGGAGAGCAGTACTTC,CASKRDRVGEQYF
.,TRBJ2-5,few,TRBV25-1,TGTGCCAGCAGGAGCATAGAGACCCAGTACTTC,CASRSIETQYF
TRBD1,TRBJ2-7,.,TRBV10-3,TGTGCCATCAGTGAGTCGAAGGGGGCTATCTACGAGCAGTACTTC,CAISESKGAIYEQYF
TRBD1,TRBJ1-1,few,TRBV7-2,TGTGCCAGCAGCCCGAGGACAGGGTTCGAAGCTTTCTTT,CASSPRTGFEAFF
.,TRBJ2-1,.,TRBV11-1,TGTGCCAGCGGCAGGAGCTTAGACCTAAATTGGGGATCCTACAATGAGCAGTTCTTC,CASGRSLDLNWGSYNEQFF
.,TRBJ1-1,.,TRBV6-1,TGTGCCAGCAAGCGTACCACGATGAACACTGAAGCTTTCTTT,CASKRTTMNTEAFF
.,TRBJ2-2,.,TRBV7-2,TGTGCCAGCAGCCGCCGGACGGTGGGGTCCGGGGAGCTGTTTTTT,CASSRRTVGSGELFF
TRBD2,TRBJ2-7,.,TRBV29-1,TGCAGCGTTGAAGACGGGACTAGCGACTCCTACGAGCAGTACTTC,CSVEDGTSDSYEQYF
TRBD2,TRBJ2-7,.,TRBV20-1,TGCAGTGCTAACCTAGCGGGAGGGGCCTACGAGCAGTACTTC,CSANLAGGAYEQYF
.,TRBJ2-3,.,TRBV4-3,TGCGCCAGCAGCCAAGAGGGGGGTACGCAGTATTTT,CASSQEGGTQYF
TRBD1,TRBJ2-1,.,TRBV4-2,TGTGCCAGCAGCCAATCCACAGGGGGCGCTTACAATGAGCAGTTCTTC,CASSQSTGGAYNEQFF
TRBD2,TRBJ2-1,.,TRBV6-1,TGTGCCAGCAGTGTATACCAACGGGAGGGCCTCTACAATGAGCAGTTCTTC,CASSVYQREGLYNEQFF
.,TRBJ2-7,few,TRBV9,TGTGCCAGCAGCGTAGTAGGGGTAGACGAGCAGTACTTC,CASSVVGVDEQYF
.,TRBJ1-4,many,TRBV5-1,TGCGCCAGCAGCTTGTGGTCTTATAATGAAAAACTGTTTTTT,CASSLWSYNEKLFF
TRBD1,TRBJ2-1,few,TRBV20-1,TGCAGTGCTAGAGTGGGGGGGACAGGGTCCTACAATGAGCAGTTCTTC,CSARVGGTGSYNEQFF
.,TRBJ2-1,few,TRBV9,TGTGCCAGCAGCGTAGGGGGGGCAGGGCGGCCCTACAATGAGCAGTTCTTC,CASSVGGAGRPYNEQFF
.,TRBJ1-2,.,TRBV20-1,TGCAGTGCTAGCCAGGGGCCCAACTATGGCTACACCTTC,CSASQGPNYGYTF
.,TRBJ2-5,.,TRBV9,TGTGCCAGCAGCGTTGAGCCGGGCTCACAAGAGACCCAGTACTTC,CASSVEPGSQETQYF
TRBD1,TRBJ2-7,few,TRBV5-6,TGTGCCAGCAGCTTGTTAGTCCTACAGGGGGCCCTCCGGTACGAGCAGTACTTC,CASSLLVLQGALRYEQYF
.,TRBJ2-5,.,TRBV20-1,TGCAGTGCTATGGAGCCGGGGCAGAACCAAGAGACCCAGTACTTC,CSAMEPGQNQETQYF
.,TRBJ2-7,few,TRBV2,TGTGCCAGCCACAAGACTCATACCTACGAGCAGTACTTC,CASHKTHTYEQYF
.,TRBJ1-2,.,TRBV5-1,TGCGCCATCAGCCAGGGACGCCTCTATGGCTACACCTTC,CAISQGRLYGYTF
.,TRBJ2-7,many,TRBV29-1,TGCAGCGTACCCACTAGCCTCGGCCTTGGGCAGTACTTC,CSVPTSLGLGQYF
.,TRBJ2-7,.,TRBV11-2,TGTGCCAGCAGCTCGGGGGGGGGACAGTATTCCTACGAGCAGTACTTC,CASSSGGGQYSYEQYF
.,TRBJ2-7,many,TRBV7-9,TGTGCCAGCAGTTCTTACGGTAGCTACGAGCAGTACTTC,CASSSYGSYEQYF
.,TRBJ1-4,.,TRBV29-1,TGCAGCGCTGGGGAGATTAATGAAAAACTGTTTTTT,CSAGEINEKLFF
.,TRBJ2-1,many,TRBV7-9,TGTGCCAGCAGCTTGGATGCTTACAATGAGCAGTTCTTC,CASSLDAYNEQFF
TRBD1,TRBJ1-2,.,TRBV7-2,TGTGCCAGCAGCTCCGGGACAGGGGGCGAGGTTGGCTACACCTTC,CASSSGTGGEVGYTF
TRBD2,TRBJ2-3,few,TRBV7-8,TGTGCCAGCAGCCTGGGACTAGCGGGAGTCCCCACAGATACGCAGTATTTT,CASSLGLAGVPTDTQYF
.,TRBJ1-3,.,TRBV30,TGTGCCTGGAGTGTACTGTCACACACCATATATTTT,CAWSVLSHTIYF
TRBD1,TRBJ1-2,few,TRBV6-1,TGTGCCAGCAAAATATCTCGGGACAGAAAAGGCTACACCTTC,CASKISRDRKGYTF
.,TRBJ2-7,few,TRBV3-1,TGTGCCAGCAGCCAAGGATCGGGACTCATCTACGAGCAGTACTTC,CASSQGSGLIYEQYF
TRBD1,TRBJ2-3,few,TRBV12-3/TRBV12-4,TGTGCCAGCACCCCAGGGACAGGCACAGATACGCAGTATTTT,CASTPGTGTDTQYF
TRBD2,TRBJ2-1,.,TRBV12-3/TRBV12-4,TGTGCCAGCAGGCGACTAGCGGGAGGGCTCCACAATGAGCAGTTCTTC,CASRRLAGGLHNEQFF
TRBD1,TRBJ2-1,.,TRBV7-8,TGTGCCAGCAGCTTAGCAGGGACAGTAGGCAATGAGCAGTTCTTC,CASSLAGTVGNEQFF
TRBD1,TRBJ2-7,many,TRBV6-2/TRBV6-3,TGTGCCAGCAGCCGGACAGGTCGATACGAGCAGTACTTC,CASSRTGRYEQYF
.,TRBJ2-5,.,TRBV4-2,TGTGCCAGCAGCCAAGAGGGGACCCATGGTATAACCCAGTACTTC,CASSQEGTHGITQYF
.,TRBJ2-7,.,TRBV5-1,TGCGCCAGCAGCTTACGGGAGTGGTCCTACGAGCAGTACTTC,CASSLREWSYEQYF
.,TRBJ1-1,few,TRBV6-5,TGTGCCAGCAGTTACTCGGGGTTGTTCGGACCTAACACTGAAGCTTTCTTT,CASSYSGLFGPNTEAFF
TRBD2,TRBJ2-1,once,TRBV10-2,TGCGCCAGCAGTGATCGGACTAGCGGGAGTCGGGATGAGCAGTTCTTC,CASSDRTSGSRDEQFF
.,TRBJ2-1,many,TRBV6-1,TGTGCCATCAGAACACCGGACTCCTACAATGAGCAGTTCTTC,CAIRTPDSYNEQFF
.,TRBJ1-4,.,TRBV12-3/TRBV12-4,TGTGCCAGCAGTGTGACAGGTCTCGGGTATGGGGAGGTGTTTTTT,CASSVTGLGYGEVFF
TRBD2,TRBJ2-2,.,TRBV7-3,TGTGCCAGCAGTCCTAATGGGGGGGTCAACACCGGGGAGCTGTTTTTT,CASSPNGGVNTGELFF